This record concerns one T cell receptor (beta chain) sequence. The record originates from a study of blood T cell repertoires in COVID-19. The CDR3 runs to 16 residues. Germline assignment: CDR1 SGDLS and CDR2 YYNGEE. V lost 0 bases, J lost 4 bases, and 16 bases lay in between. Libraries were prepared by immunoSEQ multiplex PCR; TCRdb keeps only in-frame clonotypes and omits some of them. In the table there are 65,000 to 70,000 clones, 86% of which are singletons. The TCR was taken from a woman aged 55-70 years with acute or convalescent COVID-19. Sample: peripheral blood. The J gene is TRBJ1-1, the V gene TRBV9; tentative D call: TRBD1 (5 bases). The CDR3 DNA follows: TGTGCCAGCAGCGTAGTTCCCCAGGGTGTGGGCACTGAAGCTTTCTTT. Protein sequence: CASSVVPQGVGTEAFF.